Listed below are T cell receptor beta chains from one sample, sequenced in a study of T cell repertoires in cytomegalovirus infection. In TCRdb, the reads were re-called with MiXCR into one record per CDR3 protein. In the table there are just under 550,000 distinct CDR3 sequences, approximately 25% of which are singletons. Sequenced: PBMCs. These receptors all stem from a human donor in good health (CMV status not recorded). Some clones in this sample may be carry-over from other donors' samples. The conserved cysteine and the conserved F or W are not part of the CDR3 here. Fields, in order: J gene, D gene, V gene, CDR3 protein. The D gene is left open where the match is weak.

j_gene: TRBJ1-4; d_gene: NA; v_gene: TRBV9; CDR3aa: ASSVDGYEKLF
j_gene: TRBJ2-1; d_gene: TRBD2; v_gene: TRBV20-1; CDR3aa: SAPGLAGVFDEQF
j_gene: TRBJ2-5; d_gene: TRBD2; v_gene: TRBV6-6; CDR3aa: ASKGLARETQY
j_gene: TRBJ2-1; d_gene: TRBD2; v_gene: TRBV14; CDR3aa: ASSQTPGLVAPGEQF
j_gene: TRBJ1-2; d_gene: NA; v_gene: TRBV6-2/TRBV6-3; CDR3aa: ASRTGFTTTLDGIYNYGYT
j_gene: TRBJ1-1; d_gene: TRBD1; v_gene: TRBV9; CDR3aa: ASSDRQGMNTEAF
j_gene: TRBJ1-2; d_gene: NA; v_gene: TRBV24-1; CDR3aa: ATSVGFGYT
j_gene: TRBJ1-2; d_gene: NA; v_gene: TRBV6-2/TRBV6-3; CDR3aa: ASSLLQYGYT
j_gene: TRBJ2-3; d_gene: NA; v_gene: TRBV12-3/TRBV12-4; CDR3aa: AIPILEGSDTQY
j_gene: TRBJ2-5; d_gene: NA; v_gene: TRBV6-4; CDR3aa: ASSLEPWQETQY
j_gene: TRBJ1-4; d_gene: NA; v_gene: TRBV7-9; CDR3aa: ASSLNREKLF
j_gene: TRBJ2-1; d_gene: TRBD2; v_gene: TRBV19; CDR3aa: ASSPFLAGVGNEQF
j_gene: TRBJ2-5; d_gene: NA; v_gene: TRBV7-2; CDR3aa: ASSSEGREGETQY
j_gene: TRBJ2-7; d_gene: NA; v_gene: TRBV18; CDR3aa: ASSPRATSSYEQY
j_gene: TRBJ1-1; d_gene: TRBD1; v_gene: TRBV12-3/TRBV12-4; CDR3aa: ASSQGAPTEAF
j_gene: TRBJ2-1; d_gene: NA; v_gene: TRBV7-2; CDR3aa: ASSLVRVNEQF
j_gene: TRBJ2-7; d_gene: TRBD2; v_gene: TRBV14; CDR3aa: ASSQGNLAGHLYEQY
j_gene: TRBJ1-5; d_gene: TRBD1; v_gene: TRBV7-8; CDR3aa: ASSSDRVGQPQH
j_gene: TRBJ1-1; d_gene: TRBD1; v_gene: TRBV12-3/TRBV12-4; CDR3aa: ASRDRVQAF